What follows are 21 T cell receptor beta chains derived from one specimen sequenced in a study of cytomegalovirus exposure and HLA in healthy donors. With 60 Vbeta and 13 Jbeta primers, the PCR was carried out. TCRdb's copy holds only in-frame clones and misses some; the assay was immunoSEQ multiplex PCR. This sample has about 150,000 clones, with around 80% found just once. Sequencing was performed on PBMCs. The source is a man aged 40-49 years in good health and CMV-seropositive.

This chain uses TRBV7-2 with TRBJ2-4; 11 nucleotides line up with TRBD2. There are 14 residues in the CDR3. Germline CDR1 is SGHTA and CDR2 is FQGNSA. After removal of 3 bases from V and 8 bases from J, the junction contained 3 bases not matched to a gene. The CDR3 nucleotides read TGTGCCAGCAGCTTGACTAGCGGGAAGGACATTCAGTACTTC. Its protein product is CASSLTSGKDIQYF.

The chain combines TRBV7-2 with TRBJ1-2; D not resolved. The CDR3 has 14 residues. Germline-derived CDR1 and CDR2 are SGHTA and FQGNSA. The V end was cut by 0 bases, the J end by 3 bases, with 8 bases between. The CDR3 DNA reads TGTGCCAGCAGCTTAGCGTCCACAGACTATGGCTACACCTTC. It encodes CASSLASTDYGYTF.

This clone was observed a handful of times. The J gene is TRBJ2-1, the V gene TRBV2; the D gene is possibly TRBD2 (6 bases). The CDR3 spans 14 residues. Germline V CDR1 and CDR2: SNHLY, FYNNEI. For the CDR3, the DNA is TGTGCGAAGGGAGGAAAGAATAAGGGGAATGAGCAGTTCTTC. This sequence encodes CAKGGKNKGNEQFF.

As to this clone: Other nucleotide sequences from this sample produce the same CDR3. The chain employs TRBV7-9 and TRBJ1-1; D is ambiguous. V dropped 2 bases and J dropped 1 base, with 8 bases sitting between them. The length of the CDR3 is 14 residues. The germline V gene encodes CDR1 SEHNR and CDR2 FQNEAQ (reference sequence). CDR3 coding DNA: TGTGCCAGCAGCTTAACCACGGGGAACACTGAAGCTTTCTTT. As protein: CASSLTTGNTEAFF.

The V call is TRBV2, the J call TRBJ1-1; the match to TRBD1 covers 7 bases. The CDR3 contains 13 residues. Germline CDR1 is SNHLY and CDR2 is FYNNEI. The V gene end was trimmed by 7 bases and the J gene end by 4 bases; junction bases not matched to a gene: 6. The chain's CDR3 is CASITQGITEAFF. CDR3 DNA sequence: TGTGCCAGCATCACACAGGGGATCACTGAAGCTTTCTTT. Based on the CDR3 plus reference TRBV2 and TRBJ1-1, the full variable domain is EPEVTQTPSHQVTQMGQEVILRCVPISNHLYFYWYRQILGQKVEFLVSFYNNEISEKSEIFDDQFSVERPDGSNFTLKIRSTKLEDSAMYFCASITQGITEAFFGQGTRLTVV.

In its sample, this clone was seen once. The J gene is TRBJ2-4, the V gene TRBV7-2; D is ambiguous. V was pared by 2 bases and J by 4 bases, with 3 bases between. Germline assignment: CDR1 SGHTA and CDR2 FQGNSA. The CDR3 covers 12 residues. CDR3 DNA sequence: TGTGCCAGCAGCTTACCGAAAAACATTCAGTACTTC. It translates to CASSLPKNIQYF. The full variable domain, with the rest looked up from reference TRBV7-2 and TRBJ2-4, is GAGVSQSPSNKVTEKGKDVELRCDPISGHTALYWYRQSLGQGLEFLIYFQGNSAPDKSGLPSDRFSAERTGGSVSTLTIQRTQQEDSAVYLCASSLPKNIQYFGAGTRLSVL.

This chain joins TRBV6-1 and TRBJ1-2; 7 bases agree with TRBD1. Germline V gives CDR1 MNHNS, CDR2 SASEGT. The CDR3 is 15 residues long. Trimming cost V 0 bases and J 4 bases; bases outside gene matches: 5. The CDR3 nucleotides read TGTGCCAGCAGTGAAGCTTGGAGACAGGGCTATGGCTACACCTTC. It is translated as CASSEAWRQGYGYTF.

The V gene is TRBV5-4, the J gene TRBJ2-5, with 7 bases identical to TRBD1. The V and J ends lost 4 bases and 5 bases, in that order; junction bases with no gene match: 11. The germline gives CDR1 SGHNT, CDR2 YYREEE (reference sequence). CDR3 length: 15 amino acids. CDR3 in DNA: TGTGCCAGCAGCCCCCTGACAGGGCGCGGGGAGACCCAGTACTTC. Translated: CASSPLTGRGETQYF.

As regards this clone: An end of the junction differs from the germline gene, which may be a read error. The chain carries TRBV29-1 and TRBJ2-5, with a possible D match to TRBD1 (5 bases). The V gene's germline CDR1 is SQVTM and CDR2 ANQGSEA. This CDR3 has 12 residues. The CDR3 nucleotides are TGCAGTGTTGGCCAGGGCCAAGAGACCCAGTACTTC. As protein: CSVGQGQETQYF.

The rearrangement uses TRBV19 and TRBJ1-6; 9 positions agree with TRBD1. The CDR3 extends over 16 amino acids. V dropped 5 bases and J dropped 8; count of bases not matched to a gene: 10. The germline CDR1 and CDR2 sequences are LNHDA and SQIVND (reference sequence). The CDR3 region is CASSLSPTGGHSPLHF. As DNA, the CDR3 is TGTGCCAGTAGTTTATCTCCCACAGGGGGCCATTCACCCCTCCACTTT. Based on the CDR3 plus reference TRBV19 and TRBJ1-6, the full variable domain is DGGITQSPKYLFRKEGQNVTLSCEQNLNHDAMYWYRQDPGQGLRLIYYSQIVNDFQKGDIAEGYSVSREKKESFPLTVTSAQKNPTAFYLCASSLSPTGGHSPLHFGNGTRLTVT.

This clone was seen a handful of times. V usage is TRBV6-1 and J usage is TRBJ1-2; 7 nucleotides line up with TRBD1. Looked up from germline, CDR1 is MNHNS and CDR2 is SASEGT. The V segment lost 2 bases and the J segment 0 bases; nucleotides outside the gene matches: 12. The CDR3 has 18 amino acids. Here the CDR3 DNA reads TGTGCCAGCAGTGAATGGGGGACAGTTTTTTCGTCTAACTATGGCTACACCTTC. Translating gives CASSEWGTVFSSNYGYTF.

CDR3 DNA: TGTGCCAGCAGGCTAGGGACTAGCGGGAGCAATGAGCAGTTCTTC. Amino acid sequence: CASRLGTSGSNEQFF. The rearrangement uses TRBV27 and TRBJ2-1; 14 bases match TRBD2. The trim removed 6 bases at V and 6 bases at J, leaving 4 bases unmatched. The CDR3 contains 15 residues. CDR1 is MNHEY, CDR2 SMNVEV, per germline (reference sequence).

This CDR3 reads CASSPPQGTKGTQYF. In DNA form, the CDR3 reads TGTGCCAGCTCACCACCCCAGGGAACAAAGGGGACCCAGTACTTC. The V call is TRBV18, the J call TRBJ2-5; D may be TRBD1 (5 bases). Trimming removed 0 bases from V and 7 bases from J, with 15 bases in between. This CDR3 is built from 15 residues. Germline V CDR1 and CDR2: KGHSH, LQKENI.

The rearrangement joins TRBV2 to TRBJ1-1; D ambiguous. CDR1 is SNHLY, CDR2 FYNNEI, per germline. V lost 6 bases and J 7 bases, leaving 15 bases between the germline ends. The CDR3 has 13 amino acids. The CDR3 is CASSSLQDFEAFF. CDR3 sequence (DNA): TGTGCCAGCAGCAGCCTCCAGGATTTTGAAGCTTTCTTT. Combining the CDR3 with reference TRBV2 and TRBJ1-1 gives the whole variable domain EPEVTQTPSHQVTQMGQEVILRCVPISNHLYFYWYRQILGQKVEFLVSFYNNEISEKSEIFDDQFSVERPDGSNFTLKIRSTKLEDSAMYFCASSSLQDFEAFFGQGTRLTVV.

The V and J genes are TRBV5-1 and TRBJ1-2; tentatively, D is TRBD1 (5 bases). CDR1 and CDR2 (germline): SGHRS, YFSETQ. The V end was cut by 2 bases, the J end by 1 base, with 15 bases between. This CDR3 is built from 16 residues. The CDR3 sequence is CASSLDPTVFNYGYTF. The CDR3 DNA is TGCGCCAGCAGCTTAGACCCGACAGTATTTAACTATGGCTACACCTTC.

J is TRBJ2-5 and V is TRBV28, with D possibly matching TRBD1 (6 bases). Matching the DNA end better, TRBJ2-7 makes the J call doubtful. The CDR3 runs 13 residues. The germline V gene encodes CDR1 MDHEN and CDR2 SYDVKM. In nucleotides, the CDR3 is TGTGCCAGCAGAACAACAGGGCCTGCCGAGCAGTACTTC. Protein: CASRTTGPAEQYF.

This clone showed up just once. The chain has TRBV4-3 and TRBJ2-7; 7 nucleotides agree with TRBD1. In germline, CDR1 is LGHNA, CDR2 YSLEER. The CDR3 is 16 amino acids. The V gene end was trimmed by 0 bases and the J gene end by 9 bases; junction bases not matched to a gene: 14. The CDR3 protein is CASSQDLGTVSLGQYF. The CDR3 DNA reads TGCGCCAGCAGCCAAGACCTCGGGACAGTATCCCTAGGGCAGTACTTC.

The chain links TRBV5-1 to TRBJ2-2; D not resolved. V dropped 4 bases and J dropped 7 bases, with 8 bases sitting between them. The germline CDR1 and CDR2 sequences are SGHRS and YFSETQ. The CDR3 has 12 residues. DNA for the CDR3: TGCGCCAGCAGCGCGCCTGGCGGGGAGCTGTTTTTT. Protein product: CASSAPGGELFF.

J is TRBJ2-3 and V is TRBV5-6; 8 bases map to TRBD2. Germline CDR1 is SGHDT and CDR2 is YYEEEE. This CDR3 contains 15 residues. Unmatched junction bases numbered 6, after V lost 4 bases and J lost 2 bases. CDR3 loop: CASSPKAGDTDTQYF. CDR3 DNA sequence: TGTGCCAGCAGCCCAAAAGCGGGGGACACAGATACGCAGTATTTT. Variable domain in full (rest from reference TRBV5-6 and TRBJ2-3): DAGVTQSPTHLIKTRGQQVTLRCSPKSGHDTVSWYQQALGQGPQFIFQYYEEEERQRGNFPDRFSGHQFPNYSSELNVNALLLGDSALYLCASSPKAGDTDTQYFGPGTRLTVL.

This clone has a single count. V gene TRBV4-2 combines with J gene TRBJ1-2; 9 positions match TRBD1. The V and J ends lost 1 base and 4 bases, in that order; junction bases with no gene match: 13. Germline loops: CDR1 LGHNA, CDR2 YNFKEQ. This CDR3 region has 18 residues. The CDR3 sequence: CASSQGPITGGGTYGYTF. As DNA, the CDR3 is TGTGCCAGCAGCCAAGGACCTATAACAGGGGGCGGTACCTATGGCTACACCTTC.

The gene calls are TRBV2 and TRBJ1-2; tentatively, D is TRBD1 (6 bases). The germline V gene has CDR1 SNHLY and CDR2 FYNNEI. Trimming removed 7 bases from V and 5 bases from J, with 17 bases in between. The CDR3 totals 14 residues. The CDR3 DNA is TGTGCCAGCACAACAGGGCAACGGAGGTATGGCTACACCTTC. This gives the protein CASTTGQRRYGYTF.